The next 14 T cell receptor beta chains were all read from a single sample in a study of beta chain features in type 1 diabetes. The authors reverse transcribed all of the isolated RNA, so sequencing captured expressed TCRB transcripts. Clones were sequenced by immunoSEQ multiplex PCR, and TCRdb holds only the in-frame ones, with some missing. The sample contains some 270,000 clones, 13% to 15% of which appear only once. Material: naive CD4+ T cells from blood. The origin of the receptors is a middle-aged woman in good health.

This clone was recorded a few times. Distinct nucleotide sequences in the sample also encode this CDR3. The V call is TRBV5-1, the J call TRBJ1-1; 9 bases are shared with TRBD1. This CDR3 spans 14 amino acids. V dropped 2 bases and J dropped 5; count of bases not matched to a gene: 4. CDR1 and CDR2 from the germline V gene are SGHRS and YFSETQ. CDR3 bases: TGCGCCAGCAGCTTAGACAGGGGGGGAACTGAAGCTTTCTTT. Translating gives CASSLDRGGTEAFF.

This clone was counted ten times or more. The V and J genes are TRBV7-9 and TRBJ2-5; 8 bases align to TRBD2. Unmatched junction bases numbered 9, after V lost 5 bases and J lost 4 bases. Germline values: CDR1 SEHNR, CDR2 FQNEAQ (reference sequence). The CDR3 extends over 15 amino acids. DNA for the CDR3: TGTGCCAGCAGCGCAGATCGGGGGGGCGGAGAGACCCAGTACTTC. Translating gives CASSADRGGGETQYF. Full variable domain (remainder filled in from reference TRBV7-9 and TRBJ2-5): DTGVSQNPRHKITKRGQNVTFRCDPISEHNRLYWYRQTLGQGPEFLTYFQNEAQLEKSRLLSDRFSAERPKGSFSTLEIQRTEQGDSAMYLCASSADRGGGETQYFGPGTRLLVL.

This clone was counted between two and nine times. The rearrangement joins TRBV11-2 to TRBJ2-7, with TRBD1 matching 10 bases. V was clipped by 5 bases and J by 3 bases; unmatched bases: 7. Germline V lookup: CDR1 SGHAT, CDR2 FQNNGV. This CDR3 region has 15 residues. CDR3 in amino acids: CASSPRGQGLYEQYF. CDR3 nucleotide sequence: TGTGCCAGCAGCCCCAGGGGACAGGGGCTCTACGAGCAGTACTTC.

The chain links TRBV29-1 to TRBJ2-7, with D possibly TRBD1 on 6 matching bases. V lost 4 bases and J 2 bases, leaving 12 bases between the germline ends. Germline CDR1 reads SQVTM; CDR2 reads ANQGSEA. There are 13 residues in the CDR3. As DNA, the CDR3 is TGCAGCGTTGCCCGGACAGCCGCCTACGAGCAGTACTTC. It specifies CSVARTAAYEQYF.

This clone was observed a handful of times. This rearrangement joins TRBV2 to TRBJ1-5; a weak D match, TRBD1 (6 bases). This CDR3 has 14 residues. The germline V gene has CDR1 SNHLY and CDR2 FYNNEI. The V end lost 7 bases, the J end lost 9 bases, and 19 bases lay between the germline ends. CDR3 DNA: TGTGCCAGCACTACGGACAGAGTGGGTCGGCCCCAGCATTTT. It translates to CASTTDRVGRPQHF.

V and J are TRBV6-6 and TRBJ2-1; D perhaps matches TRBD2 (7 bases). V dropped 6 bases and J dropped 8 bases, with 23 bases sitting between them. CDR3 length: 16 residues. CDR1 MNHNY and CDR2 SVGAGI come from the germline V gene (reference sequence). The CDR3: CASSWVGGGLEDEQFF. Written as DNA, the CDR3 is TGTGCCAGCAGCTGGGTAGGGGGGGGGCTAGAGGATGAGCAGTTCTTC.

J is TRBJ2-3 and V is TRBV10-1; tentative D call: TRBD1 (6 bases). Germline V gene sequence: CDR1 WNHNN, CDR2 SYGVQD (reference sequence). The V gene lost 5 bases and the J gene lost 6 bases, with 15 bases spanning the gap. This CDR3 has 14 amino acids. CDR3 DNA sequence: TGCGCCAGCAGTCCACAGGGAGCCGGTGATACGCAGTATTTT. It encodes CASSPQGAGDTQYF.

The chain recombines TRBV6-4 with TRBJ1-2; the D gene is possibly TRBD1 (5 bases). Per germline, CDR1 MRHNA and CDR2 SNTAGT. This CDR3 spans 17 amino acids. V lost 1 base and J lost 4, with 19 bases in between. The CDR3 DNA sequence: TGTGCCAGCAGTGACTTCTCCCTCCGAGAGACAGTCTATGGCTACACCTTC. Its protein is CASSDFSLRETVYGYTF.

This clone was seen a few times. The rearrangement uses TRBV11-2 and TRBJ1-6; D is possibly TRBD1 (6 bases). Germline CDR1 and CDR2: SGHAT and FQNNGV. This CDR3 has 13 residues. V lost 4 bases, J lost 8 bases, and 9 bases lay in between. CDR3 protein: CASSSTGYSPLHF. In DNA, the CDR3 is TGTGCCAGCAGCTCCACAGGGTATTCACCCCTCCACTTT.

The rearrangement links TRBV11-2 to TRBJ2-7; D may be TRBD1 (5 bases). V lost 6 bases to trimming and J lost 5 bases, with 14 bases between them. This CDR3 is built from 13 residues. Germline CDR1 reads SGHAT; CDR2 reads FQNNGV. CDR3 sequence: CASRSGLRNEQYF. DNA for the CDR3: TGTGCCAGCAGATCAGGGTTGAGGAACGAGCAGTACTTC.

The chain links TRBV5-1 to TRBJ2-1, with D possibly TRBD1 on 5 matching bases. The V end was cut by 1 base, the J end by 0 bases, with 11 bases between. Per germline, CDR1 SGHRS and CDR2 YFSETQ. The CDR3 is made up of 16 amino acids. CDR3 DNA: TGCGCCAGCAGCTTGCCTTTCACAGGCTCCTACAATGAGCAGTTCTTC. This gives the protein CASSLPFTGSYNEQFF.

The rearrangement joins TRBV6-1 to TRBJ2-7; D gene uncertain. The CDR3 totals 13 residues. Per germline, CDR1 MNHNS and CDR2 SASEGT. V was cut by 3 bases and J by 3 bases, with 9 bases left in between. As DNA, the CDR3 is TGTGCCAGCAGTGACTTCGGCGGCTACGAGCAGTACTTC. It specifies CASSDFGGYEQYF.

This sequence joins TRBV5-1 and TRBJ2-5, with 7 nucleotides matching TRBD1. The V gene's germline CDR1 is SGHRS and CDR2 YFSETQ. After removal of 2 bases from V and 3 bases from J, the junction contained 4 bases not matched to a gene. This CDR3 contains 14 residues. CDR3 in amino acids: CASSFRDSKETQYF. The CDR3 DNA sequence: TGCGCCAGCAGCTTCCGGGACAGTAAAGAGACCCAGTACTTC.

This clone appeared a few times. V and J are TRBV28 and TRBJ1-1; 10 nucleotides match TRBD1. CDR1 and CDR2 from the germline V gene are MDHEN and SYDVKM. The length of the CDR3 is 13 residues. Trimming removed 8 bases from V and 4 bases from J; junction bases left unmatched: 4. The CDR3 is CASWDRGTTEAFF. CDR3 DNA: TGTGCCAGCTGGGACAGGGGAACCACTGAAGCTTTCTTT.